These T cell receptor beta chains were read from a single sample in a study of shared clonotypes between healthy human individuals. The data were produced by immunoSEQ multiplex PCR, yet TCRdb's version contains in-frame clones alone and is incomplete. Of some 2,500,000 clones listed, less than 95% were seen once; the top ten hold around 0.38%. Input material: naive CD4+ T cells from PBMCs. Source of these receptors: a man younger than 35 in good health. Some clones in this sample may be carry-over from other donors' samples. Both conserved end residues are part of each CDR3. A D gene is named only where the DNA matches it firmly. Where a row states a size, it is once, few, many or the class of an expanded clone; other rows omit it.

>TRBV7-6|TRBD1|TRBJ2-1|.
TGTGCCAGCAGCTCGACCCGGGACAGGGATCGCAATGAGCAGTTCTTC
CASSSTRDRDRNEQFF
>TRBV11-1|TRBD2|TRBJ2-7|few
TGTGCCAGCACCGTAGCGGGAGTGGACTACGAGCAGTACTTC
CASTVAGVDYEQYF
>TRBV11-3|TRBD2|TRBJ2-2|.
TGTGCCAGCAGCTCCGGCATAGCGGGAGGGAGCGGGGAGCTGTTTTTT
CASSSGIAGGSGELFF
>TRBV7-2|.|TRBJ1-2|.
TGTGCCAGCAGCCGGTCAGGGGCTAACTATGGCTACACCTTC
CASSRSGANYGYTF
>TRBV5-1|.|TRBJ2-7|.
TGCGCCAGCAGCTCCGCGAGGGCCTACGAGCAGTACTTC
CASSSARAYEQYF
>TRBV6-5|.|TRBJ2-7|.
TGTGCCAGCAGTTTAGCCGCTGGGAACCCCTACGAGCAGTACTTC
CASSLAAGNPYEQYF
>TRBV19|TRBD1|TRBJ1-5|.
TGTGCCAGTATATCGGGACAGGGGGGCGATCAGCCCCAGCATTTT
CASISGQGGDQPQHF
>TRBV19|TRBD1|TRBJ2-7|once
TGTGCCAGTAGTATAGTAGGGGGCGGCTCCTACGAGCAGTACTTC
CASSIVGGGSYEQYF
>TRBV2|TRBD1|TRBJ1-4|.
TGTGCCAGCACCTTTCAAGGACAGGGGTGGGAAAAACTGTTTTTT
CASTFQGQGWEKLFF
>TRBV2|.|TRBJ2-1|once
TGTGCCAGCAAATGGAACTTGCCCTACAATGAGCAGTTCTTC
CASKWNLPYNEQFF
>TRBV7-9|TRBD1|TRBJ2-2|.
TGTGCCAGCAGCGCCTCCGGGACAGGGAATACCGGGGAGCTGTTTTTT
CASSASGTGNTGELFF
>TRBV11-2|TRBD1|TRBJ1-3|.
TGTGCCAGCAGCTTGACAGGGATCGACTTTGGAAACACCATATATTTT
CASSLTGIDFGNTIYF
>TRBV30|.|TRBJ1-2|.
TGTGCCTGGATTGGCCCCGGGATCAACTATGGCTACACCTTC
CAWIGPGINYGYTF
>TRBV18|.|TRBJ2-1|once
TGTGCCAGCTCACCACATTACAATGAGCAGTTCTTC
CASSPHYNEQFF
>TRBV5-6|.|TRBJ1-3|.
TGTGCCAGCAGCTTGGGCCCTACAGGGACGAGGAACACCATATATTTT
CASSLGPTGTRNTIYF
>TRBV30|TRBD1|TRBJ1-5|.
TGTGCCTACGGGACAGTCAATCAGCCCCAGCATTTT
CAYGTVNQPQHF
>TRBV7-6|.|TRBJ2-7|.
TGTGCCAGCAGCTTAGATCAGTCCTACGAGCAGTACTTC
CASSLDQSYEQYF
>TRBV30|.|TRBJ1-1|.
TGTGCCTGGAAGGGCAGGGGCACTGAAGCTTTCTTT
CAWKGRGTEAFF
>TRBV6-1|TRBD1|TRBJ1-2|.
TGTGCCAGCACAGACAGGGGGAGTGGTGGCTACACCTTC
CASTDRGSGGYTF
>TRBV11-3|.|TRBJ2-2|.
TGTGCCAGCAGCCCTAGATGGTTCAAAACAGTTAACACCGGGGAGCTGTTTTTT
CASSPRWFKTVNTGELFF
>TRBV19|TRBD1|TRBJ1-2|.
TGTGCCAGTAGTCCACAGGGGGCGCGGAATGGCTACACCTTC
CASSPQGARNGYTF
>TRBV20-1|.|TRBJ2-5|.
TGCAGTGCGAGCCTCCGGGAGACCCAGTACTTC
CSASLRETQYF
>TRBV30|.|TRBJ2-1|.
TGTGCCTGGACCTACGAGGGGTCCAATGAGCAGTTCTTC
CAWTYEGSNEQFF
>TRBV6-4|.|TRBJ2-7|.
TGTGCCAGCACCCGAAACAGTCTACCCTACGAGCAGTACTTC
CASTRNSLPYEQYF
>TRBV5-1|.|TRBJ2-1|.
TGCGCCAGCAGCACCGGGGGACGAGGCTACAATGAGCAGTTCTTC
CASSTGGRGYNEQFF
>TRBV9|.|TRBJ2-3|once
TGTGCCAGCAGCGCCGTGGGGCTCGGGGCCCTCACAGATACGCAGTATTTT
CASSAVGLGALTDTQYF
>TRBV28|.|TRBJ1-4|.
TGTGCCAGCAGTTTCCCCCTGGTGGCTGGCCTGGAGGGTGAAAAACTGTTTTTT
CASSFPLVAGLEGEKLFF
>TRBV2|TRBD1|TRBJ1-1|few
TGTGCCAGCAGCCCCCGGGACAGGAGGAACACTGAAGCTTTCTTT
CASSPRDRRNTEAFF
>TRBV4-2|TRBD1|TRBJ2-3|.
TGTGCCAGCAGCCAGGGATCCAGGGGGTCTAGCACAGATACGCAGTATTTT
CASSQGSRGSSTDTQYF
>TRBV5-1|.|TRBJ2-7|.
TGCGCCAGCAGCTTGGAACCAGGCTCCTACGAGCAGTACTTC
CASSLEPGSYEQYF
>TRBV11-2|.|TRBJ2-5|.
TGTGCCAGCAGCTTCGGGGTTCGAGGGAGACTCGACCAAGAGACCCAGTACTTC
CASSFGVRGRLDQETQYF
>TRBV6-5|.|TRBJ1-4|once
TGTGCCAGCAGCAGGCAGGGGAATGAAAAACTGTTTTTT
CASSRQGNEKLFF
>TRBV19|TRBD2|TRBJ2-7|.
TGTGCCAGTAGTGAATCTAGCGGGACCATCTACGAGCAGTACTTC
CASSESSGTIYEQYF
>TRBV28|.|TRBJ2-3|.
TGTGCCAGCAGTTCCATCCGGGGCCGAGCAGATACGCAGTATTTT
CASSSIRGRADTQYF
>TRBV7-2|.|TRBJ1-2|.
TGTGCCAGCAGCCCCTATAGGGCTGGGGGCGATGGCTACACCTTC
CASSPYRAGGDGYTF
>TRBV6-1|.|TRBJ1-1|.
TGTGCCAGCACCCATCCCACTGAAGCTTTCTTT
CASTHPTEAFF
>TRBV10-3|TRBD1|TRBJ2-2|.
TGTGCCATCAAAGGGCAGGGGGCGTCCGGGGAGCTGTTTTTT
CAIKGQGASGELFF
>TRBV7-9|.|TRBJ2-5|once
TGTGCCAGCAGCCCGATGAGAGAGACCCAGTACTTC
CASSPMRETQYF
>TRBV5-1|TRBD2|TRBJ2-3|.
TGCGCCAGCAGCTTAGGCGGGGGAGGCGATACGCAGTATTTT
CASSLGGGGDTQYF
>TRBV10-3|TRBD2|TRBJ2-1|.
TGTGCCATCAGGGGGACTAGCGGGAGCCACAATGAGCAGTTCTTC
CAIRGTSGSHNEQFF
>TRBV10-3|TRBD1|TRBJ2-7|.
TGTGCCATCAGTGAGTCGGTAGGACAGGGGAATTACGAGCAGTACTTC
CAISESVGQGNYEQYF
>TRBV9|.|TRBJ1-2|.
TGTGCCAGCAGCTTCGACAAGAACTATGGCTACACCTTC
CASSFDKNYGYTF
>TRBV10-3|.|TRBJ1-1|.
TGTGCCATACGCAGCCCGGGCGACACTGAAGCTTTCTTT
CAIRSPGDTEAFF
>TRBV9|.|TRBJ1-2|.
TGTGCCAGCAGCGTAGAGGGTAGTCTCCGTTATGGCTACACCTTC
CASSVEGSLRYGYTF
>TRBV29-1|TRBD1|TRBJ1-1|few
TGCAGCGTAACACGACAGGGAATGGGGACTGAAGCTTTCTTT
CSVTRQGMGTEAFF
>TRBV28|.|TRBJ2-1|.
TGTGCCAGCCGGGGGATAATTGAGCAGTTCTTC
CASRGIIEQFF
>TRBV11-2|.|TRBJ2-7|.
TGTGCCAGCAGTCAAGGGTTAGCCGAGACCTACGAGCAGTACTTC
CASSQGLAETYEQYF
>TRBV7-2|.|TRBJ2-3|once
TGTGCCAGCAGCTTATCCCCGGCGGCAACAGATACGCAGTATTTT
CASSLSPAATDTQYF
>TRBV18|.|TRBJ2-1|.
TGTGCCAGCTCACTGGGACTGACTCCCTACAATGAGCAGTTCTTC
CASSLGLTPYNEQFF
>TRBV7-9|.|TRBJ1-2|few
TGTGCCAGCAGCTTAGTTAGAGCTAACTATGGCTACACCTTC
CASSLVRANYGYTF
>TRBV30|.|TRBJ1-5|.
TGTGCCTGGGCCCCGACAGGCAATCAGCCCCAGCATTTT
CAWAPTGNQPQHF
>TRBV18|TRBD2|TRBJ2-2|once
TGTGCCAGCTCAGCTAGCGGTCCAACCGGGGAGCTGTTTTTT
CASSASGPTGELFF